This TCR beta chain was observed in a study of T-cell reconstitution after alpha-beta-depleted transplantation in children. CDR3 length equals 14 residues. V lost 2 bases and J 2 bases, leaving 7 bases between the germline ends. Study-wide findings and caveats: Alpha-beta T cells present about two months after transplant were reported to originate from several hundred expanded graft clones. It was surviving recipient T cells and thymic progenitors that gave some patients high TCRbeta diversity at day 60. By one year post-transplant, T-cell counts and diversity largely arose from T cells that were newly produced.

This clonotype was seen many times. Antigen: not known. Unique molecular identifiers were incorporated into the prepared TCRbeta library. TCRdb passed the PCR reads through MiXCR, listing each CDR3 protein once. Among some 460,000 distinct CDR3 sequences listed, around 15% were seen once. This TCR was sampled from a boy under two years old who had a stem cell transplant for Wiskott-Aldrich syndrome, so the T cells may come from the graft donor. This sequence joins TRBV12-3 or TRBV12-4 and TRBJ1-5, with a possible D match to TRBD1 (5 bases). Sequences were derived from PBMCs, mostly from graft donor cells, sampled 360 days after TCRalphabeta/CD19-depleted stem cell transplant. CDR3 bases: TGTGCCAGCAGTTTAAGGGGAGGCAATCAGCCCCAGCATTTT. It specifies CASSLRGGNQPQHF.